This is a list of T cell receptor beta chains from one sample in a study of T cells in Graves' hyperthyroidism and ophthalmopathy. TCRdb reanalysed the multiplex PCR reads using MiXCR and keeps one entry per CDR3 protein. The sample gives approximately 620,000 distinct CDR3 sequences, around 13% of which show up once; 5.8% is in the top ten. Source material: blood. These receptors were obtained from a woman between 25 and 40 years old with Graves' hyperthyroidism that later progressed to Graves' ophthalmopathy. The CDR3 runs from the conserved cysteine through the conserved F or W. The D gene is left open where the match is weak. Rows may omit the clone size; those that give it use once, few, many or a size class.

J: TRBJ2-7; V: TRBV6-1; D: TRBD1; length: 14; size: NA; DNA: TGTGCCACCAACCGGGACAGGGTCTCCTACGAGCAGTACTTC; CDR3: CATNRDRVSYEQYF
J: TRBJ1-2; V: TRBV14; D: NA; length: 13; size: NA; DNA: TGTGCCAGCAGCCAAAGCCCCAGCTATGGCTACACCTTC; CDR3: CASSQSPSYGYTF
J: TRBJ2-1; V: TRBV11-3; D: TRBD2; length: 18; size: many; DNA: TGTGCCAGCAGCTTAGAGTCTAGCGGGAACGCGCTCTACAATGAGCAGTTCTTC; CDR3: CASSLESSGNALYNEQFF
J: TRBJ1-2; V: TRBV30; D: TRBD1; length: 16; size: NA; DNA: TGTGCCTGGACCTTATTTTGGACAGGCCCTAACTATGGCTACACCTTC; CDR3: CAWTLFWTGPNYGYTF
J: TRBJ2-7; V: TRBV6-2/TRBV6-3; D: NA; length: 17; size: once; DNA: TGTGCCAGCAGTTATCAACGGACTCAACACCCCTCCTACGAGCAGTACTTC; CDR3: CASSYQRTQHPSYEQYF
J: TRBJ2-1; V: TRBV20-1; D: TRBD2; length: 21; size: few; DNA: TGCAGTGCTAGAGATCACGCGAAAGGACTAGCGGTTATGAGCTCCTACAATGAGCAGTTCTTC; CDR3: CSARDHAKGLAVMSSYNEQFF
J: TRBJ2-7; V: TRBV10-3; D: NA; length: 11; size: few; DNA: TGTGCCACCTGGGCGGCCTACGAGCAGTACTTC; CDR3: CATWAAYEQYF
J: TRBJ2-1; V: TRBV28; D: TRBD1; length: 13; size: NA; DNA: TGTGCCAGCAGTCCGGGACAGAACCTTGAGCAGTTCTTC; CDR3: CASSPGQNLEQFF
J: TRBJ2-7; V: TRBV6-2/TRBV6-3; D: NA; length: 12; size: few; DNA: TGTGCCAGCAGTTACTGTTCCTGCGAGCAGTACTTC; CDR3: CASSYCSCEQYF
J: TRBJ2-1; V: TRBV20-1; D: TRBD2; length: 16; size: many; DNA: TGCAGTGCTGGGGCGACTAGCGGGAGGGCCGGAGATGAGCAGTTCTTC; CDR3: CSAGATSGRAGDEQFF
J: TRBJ2-2; V: TRBV9; D: TRBD2; length: 14; size: many; DNA: TGTGCCAGCAGTCTAGCGGGAGCCGGCGGGGAGCTGTTTTTT; CDR3: CASSLAGAGGELFF
J: TRBJ2-5; V: TRBV7-9; D: NA; length: 17; size: many; DNA: TGTGCCAGCAGCCCGAAGCGACTTGGACATGCTAAAGAGACCCAGTACTTC; CDR3: CASSPKRLGHAKETQYF
J: TRBJ1-1; V: TRBV10-3; D: NA; length: 14; size: few; DNA: TGTGCCATCAAGGGAGGGCAAGCGGGCACTGAAGCTTTCTTT; CDR3: CAIKGGQAGTEAFF
J: TRBJ2-7; V: TRBV20-1; D: NA; length: 13; size: many; DNA: TGCAGTGCTGAGGGTCGAGGGACCTACGAGCAGTACTTC; CDR3: CSAEGRGTYEQYF
J: TRBJ2-2; V: TRBV19; D: TRBD1; length: 15; size: many; DNA: TGTGCCAGCAGTTCACAGGGGGCGGACACCGGGGAGCTGTTTTTT; CDR3: CASSSQGADTGELFF
J: TRBJ1-1; V: TRBV4-1; D: NA; length: 13; size: NA; DNA: TGCGCCAGCAGCCAAACAGAGAACACTGAAGCTTTCTTT; CDR3: CASSQTENTEAFF
J: TRBJ1-2; V: TRBV7-8; D: NA; length: 15; size: NA; DNA: TGTGCCAGCAGCCAGGCCGCTCAACCTCTCTATGGCTACACCTTC; CDR3: CASSQAAQPLYGYTF